Here is one TCR beta chain with its context. The CDR3 extends over 16 amino acids. The germline V gene has CDR1 LGHDT and CDR2 YNNKEL (reference sequence). Trimming removed 6 bases from V and 3 bases from J; junction bases left unmatched: 11. This entry comes from a study of blood T cell repertoires in COVID-19. Assay used: immunoSEQ multiplex PCR; TCRdb lists only in-frame clones, some missing. The sample comprises some 200,000 clones, about four fifths of which are singletons, and over 9.5% rests with the top ten. This clonotype originated in a woman aged 35 to 49 with acute or convalescent COVID-19. The V gene is TRBV3-1 (or the pseudogene TRBV3-2), the J gene TRBJ2-3; 8 bases map to TRBD2. Specimen: peripheral blood. The CDR3 coding sequence is TGTGCCAGCAGTGAAAGCGGACTAGCTTTAACAGATACGCAGTATTTT. It is translated as CASSESGLALTDTQYF.